This T cell receptor (beta chain) derives from a study of tumor and adjacent non-tumor tissue in lung cancer. The library came from three nested PCR rounds adapted from ARM-PCR protocols. TCRdb redid the calling of the multiplex PCR reads with MiXCR, one entry per CDR3 protein. The profile covers about 93,000 distinct CDR3 sequences, with around two thirds appearing a single time and roughly 15% taken by the ten largest. The template was RNA from unsorted bulk tissue. Note on this clonotype: The final CDR3 position lacks the conserved phenylalanine or tryptophan, pointing to a likely read error. It is unclear where the CDR3 begins or ends on the DNA, so no DNA is shown, and the CDR3 is as TCRdb lists it.

The CDR3 is made up of 11 amino acids, end residues included. Germline CDR1 and CDR2: MNHEY and SVGEGT. This sequence joins TRBV6-2 or TRBV6-3 and TRBJ2-3. The receptor's source is a man in his 70s with non-small cell lung cancer. Sequencing used lung tumor tissue. The CDR3 spells CASKEIDTLYY.